This entry lists 2 T cell receptor beta chains sequenced from one sample in a study of blood T cell repertoires in COVID-19. Assay used: immunoSEQ multiplex PCR; TCRdb lists only in-frame clones, some missing. The sample carries roughly 260,000 clones, approximately 77% recorded once. The material sequenced was peripheral blood. Receptors were obtained from a woman aged 18-29 years with acute or convalescent COVID-19.

The J gene is TRBJ2-2, the V gene TRBV7-8, with D perhaps TRBD2 (6 bases). The CDR3 has 14 amino acids. The germline V gene has CDR1 SGHVS and CDR2 FQNEAQ. V was cut by 2 bases and J by 3 bases, with 7 bases left in between. The CDR3 DNA reads TGTGCCAGCAGCTTATGGGGGGACACCGGGGAGCTGTTTTTT. Protein product: CASSLWGDTGELFF.

The genes are TRBV19 and TRBJ1-1; TRBD1 is a possible D gene (6 bases). The CDR3 runs 17 residues. Germline assignment: CDR1 LNHDA and CDR2 SQIVND (reference sequence). Trimming took 3 bases from V and 6 from J, leaving 23 bases between them. CDR3: CASSIFRRTPGGSEAFF. As DNA, the CDR3 is TGTGCCAGTAGTATTTTTAGGCGGACGCCGGGGGGCTCTGAAGCTTTCTTT.